This TCR beta chain came from a study of cytomegalovirus exposure and HLA in healthy donors. Study-level points and caveats: It was about 150 TCR beta chains that were listed as cytomegalovirus-associated. Most TCR sequences proved rare, with some public TCRs found in many donors. Relative to the approximately 700-donor mean, N-insertions were reportedly fewer in an Asian-associated ancestry cluster in a later analysis.

Concerning this clone itself: The antigen is not known.

Primers included in the PCR were 60 Vbeta and 13 Jbeta primers. Data came from immunoSEQ multiplex PCR; TCRdb stores just in-frame clones and leaves some out. The table has 150,000 to 200,000 clones, 82% seen once. The sequence came from a girl aged 5 to 17 in good health and CMV-seropositive. The sequencing input was PBMCs.

The DNA for the CDR3 is TGTGCCAGCAGTTATCGACAGGGGGGTAAAAGGAACACTGAAGCTTTCTTT. Translating it yields CASSYRQGGKRNTEAFF. The V gene is TRBV2, the J gene TRBJ1-1; 9 bases fit TRBD1. The CDR3 runs to 17 residues. Germline CDR1 is SNHLY and CDR2 is FYNNEI. V gave up 5 bases and J gave up 1 base; unmatched junction bases: 11.